This TCR beta chain was recorded in a study of technical replicates of blood from a few donors (dated by TCRdb to the late 2010s). Library preparation used the immunoSEQ multiplex PCR assay. The table comes from immuneACCESS by way of TCRdb, which keeps in-frame sequences with V and J called. Part of the clones is missing from these tables; in studies checked, under half for an unresolved V gene and the rest for unknown reasons. The table for this sample lists around 76,000 clones; 80% to 95% of them were counted only once. The ten largest clones represent over 0.35% of the sample. Concerning this clone itself: The antigen this receptor binds is unknown. No qualities accompany the bases; no much larger clone lies one base away.

V is clipped by 3 bases and J by 8 bases, and the sequence between their germline boundaries is 13 bases long. CDR1 is given as MGHRA and CDR2 as YSYEKL, both from the germline V gene. The CDR3 goes from the cysteine to the phenylalanine over 13 residues. Only the CDR3 part of the read is kept: 39 bases, read in frame from the first base. The sequence was collected from a human donor in good health. Recombination linked TRBV4-1 to TRBJ1-1; TRBD1 is possibly the D segment (5 matching bases). Sequencing was performed on T cells isolated from PBMCs. The CDR3 amino acid sequence is: CASSQTRGSEAFF. The DNA sequence is TGCGCCAGCAGCCAGACAAGGGGATCAGAAGCTTTCTTT.